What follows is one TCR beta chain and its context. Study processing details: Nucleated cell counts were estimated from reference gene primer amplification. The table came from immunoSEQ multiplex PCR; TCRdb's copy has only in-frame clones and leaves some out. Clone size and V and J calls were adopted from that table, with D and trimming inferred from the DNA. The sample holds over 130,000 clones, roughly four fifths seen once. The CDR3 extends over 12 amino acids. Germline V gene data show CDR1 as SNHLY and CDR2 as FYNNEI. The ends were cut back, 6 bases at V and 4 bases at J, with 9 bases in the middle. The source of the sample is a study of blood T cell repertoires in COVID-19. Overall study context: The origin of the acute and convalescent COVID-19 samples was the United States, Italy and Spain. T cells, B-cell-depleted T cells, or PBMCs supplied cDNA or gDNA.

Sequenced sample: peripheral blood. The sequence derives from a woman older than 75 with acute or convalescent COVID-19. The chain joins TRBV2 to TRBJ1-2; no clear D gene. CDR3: CASRRGVYGYTF. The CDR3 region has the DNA TGTGCCAGCAGGCGGGGTGTCTATGGCTACACCTTC. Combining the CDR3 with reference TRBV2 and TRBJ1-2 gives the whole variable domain EPEVTQTPSHQVTQMGQEVILRCVPISNHLYFYWYRQILGQKVEFLVSFYNNEISEKSEIFDDQFSVERPDGSNFTLKIRSTKLEDSAMYFCASRRGVYGYTFGSGTRLTVV.